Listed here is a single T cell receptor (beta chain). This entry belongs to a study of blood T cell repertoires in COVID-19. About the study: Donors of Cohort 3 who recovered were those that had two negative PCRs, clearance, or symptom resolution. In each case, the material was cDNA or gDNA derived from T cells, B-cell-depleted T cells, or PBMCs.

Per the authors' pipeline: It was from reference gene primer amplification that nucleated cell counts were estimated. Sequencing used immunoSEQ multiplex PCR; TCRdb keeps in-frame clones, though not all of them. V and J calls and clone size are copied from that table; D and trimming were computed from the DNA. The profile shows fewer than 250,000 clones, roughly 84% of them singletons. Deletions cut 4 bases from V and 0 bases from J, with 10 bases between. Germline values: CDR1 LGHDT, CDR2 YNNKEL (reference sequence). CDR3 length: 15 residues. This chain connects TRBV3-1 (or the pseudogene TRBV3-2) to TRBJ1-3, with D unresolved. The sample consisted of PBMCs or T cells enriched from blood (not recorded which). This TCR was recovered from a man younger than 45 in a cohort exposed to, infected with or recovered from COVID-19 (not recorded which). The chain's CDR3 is CASSPQRSSGNTIYF. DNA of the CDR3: TGTGCCAGCAGCCCCCAGAGGAGCTCTGGAAACACCATATATTTT.